Included here is one T cell receptor (beta chain) sequence, with context. The antigen remains undetermined. These data originate in a study of CD8 T cells in ankylosing spondylitis. The CDR3 has 15 residues. J was trimmed by 8 bases and V by 3 bases; bases with no gene match: 10. Germline V gene lookup returns CDR1 SEHNR and CDR2 FQNEAQ (reference sequence). The authors made TCR beta libraries by quantitative 5'-RACE with molecular barcodes. TCRdb independently ran MiXCR on the 5' RACE reads; one entry per CDR3 protein. The repertoire consists of a few hundred thousand distinct CDR3 sequences, with about 7.3% occurring once and the leading ten covering about 14%. The study's findings and limits: Reportedly, disease-linked clones are significantly enriched in ankylosing spondylitis patients' matched synovial fluid. Within ankylosing spondylitis blood, a TCR beta motif made up of roughly eight highly homologous variants appeared to be characteristic. Disease-associated clonotypes exhibited CD8+ identity and were relatively infrequent in peripheral blood.

This sequence joins TRBV7-9 and TRBJ2-1; 7 bases line up with TRBD2. This clonotype was obtained from a male donor with ankylosing spondylitis. Material for sequencing was blood, either unsorted or a sorted T cell fraction (not recorded which). CDR3 in amino acids: CASSFVAGASDEQFF. CDR3 nucleotides: TGTGCCAGCAGCTTTGTTGCGGGAGCCTCCGATGAGCAGTTCTTC.